The clone carrying this TCR beta chain was observed many times. Antigen unknown. The sample is drawn from a study of identical twins. Study-wide points: The analysis was cross-sectional rather than longitudinal within donors.

Germline loops: CDR1 SEHNR, CDR2 FQNEAQ (reference sequence). CDR3 length equals 15 residues. Trimming stripped 4 bases from V and 1 base from J, with 13 bases between. TCRdb passed the 5' RACE reads through MiXCR, listing each CDR3 protein once. Altogether roughly 690,000 distinct CDR3 sequences are present, over 5% being singletons, with the ten largest covering under 2%. The donors were all healthy and Caucasian. The chain combines TRBV7-9 with TRBJ1-1, with D uncertain. The sequence derives from a man in his late teens or twenties in good health. Sample: naive T cells sorted from blood. CDR3 protein: CASSSVRLGNTEAFF. DNA for the CDR3: TGTGCCAGCAGCTCCGTTAGATTGGGGAACACTGAAGCTTTCTTT.